These T cell receptor beta chains were read from a single sample in a study of T cells in Graves' hyperthyroidism and ophthalmopathy. TCRdb reanalysed the multiplex PCR reads using MiXCR and keeps one entry per CDR3 protein. The repertoire consists of fewer than 400,000 distinct CDR3 sequences, with roughly an eighth occurring once and the leading ten covering over 25%. The specimen sequenced was blood. These receptor sequences come from a man aged 50 or older with Graves' ophthalmopathy. Each CDR3 is given with its conserved first and last residue. The order of the fields is D gene, J gene, V gene, clone size, CDR3 DNA, CDR3 protein. A D gene is named only where the DNA matches it firmly. Not all rows give a size; the values are once, few, many and, for expanded clones, a class.

>-|TRBJ2-2|TRBV19|few
TGTGCCAGTAGTATTCCAGGCCTTAACACCGGGGAGCTGTTTTTT
CASSIPGLNTGELFF
>-|TRBJ1-2|TRBV11-2|many
TGTGCCAGCAGCTTAGCCCCGGGGACGGGCTATGGCTACACCTTC
CASSLAPGTGYGYTF
>-|TRBJ2-7|TRBV29-1|many
TGCAGCGTTACCGACCCAGGGAGCTCCTACGAGCAGTACTTC
CSVTDPGSSYEQYF
>-|TRBJ1-5|TRBV7-2|many
TGTGCCAGCAGCTTAGCCGCCTGGGAGGGGCAGCCCCAGCATTTT
CASSLAAWEGQPQHF
>-|TRBJ2-7|TRBV12-3/TRBV12-4|few
TGTGCCAGCAGCCCTGGACAGCCGGGCCCCTACGAGCAGTACTTC
CASSPGQPGPYEQYF
>-|TRBJ2-7|TRBV18|many
TGTGCCAGCTCACCACTACTCGGCAGACACTCCTACGAGCAGTACTTC
CASSPLLGRHSYEQYF
>-|TRBJ2-6|TRBV6-2/TRBV6-3|-
TGTGCCAGCAGAAGTACGGGAAGAGAATCTGGGGCCAACGTCCTGACTTTC
CASRSTGRESGANVLTF
>TRBD2|TRBJ2-3|TRBV12-3/TRBV12-4|many
TGTGCCAGCAGTCCATCAGCGGGAGGGGTCACAGATACGCAGTATTTT
CASSPSAGGVTDTQYF
>-|TRBJ1-4|TRBV3-1|many
TGTGCCAGCAGCCAAGAGGGTGGAAAACTGTTTTTT
CASSQEGGKLFF
>TRBD2|TRBJ2-7|TRBV7-8|-
TGTGCCAGCAACTTAGCCAAACTAGCGGGTTCCGGCGAGCAGTACTTC
CASNLAKLAGSGEQYF
>-|TRBJ2-5|TRBV11-3|many
TGTGCCAGCAGCTTAAGCCAGGAAGAGACCCAGTACTTC
CASSLSQEETQYF